This is a list of T cell receptor beta chains from one sample in a study of blood T cell repertoires in COVID-19. Clones were read by immunoSEQ multiplex PCR, and TCRdb kept only the in-frame ones, dropping some. This repertoire shows about 150,000 clones, roughly 85% found once; its top ten account for approximately 10%. The sample comprised peripheral blood. These TCRs come from a woman older than 75 with active or convalescent COVID-19. The CDR3 runs from the conserved cysteine through the conserved F or W. A D gene is named only where the DNA matches it firmly. Size tells how often a clone was seen (once, few, many) or the class of an expanded clone, and some rows leave it out.

length	V	J	size	D	CDR3	DNA
16	TRBV6-1	TRBJ1-4	.	.	CASSDWGQVLGEKLFF	TGTGCCAGCAGTGATTGGGGGCAGGTATTGGGAGAAAAACTGTTTTTT
15	TRBV9	TRBJ1-1	.	.	CASSVGTGPGTEAFF	TGTGCCAGCAGCGTAGGAACAGGGCCGGGGACTGAAGCTTTCTTT
15	TRBV5-4	TRBJ1-3	.	TRBD1	CASSSTGGSGNTIYF	TGTGCCAGCAGCTCCACAGGGGGCTCTGGAAACACCATATATTTT
13	TRBV19	TRBJ1-2	few	.	CASHREPNYGYTF	TGTGCCAGTCACAGGGAGCCTAACTATGGCTACACCTTC
16	TRBV5-4	TRBJ2-7	few	.	CASSSSLSLTSYEQYF	TGTGCCAGCAGCTCATCGTTGTCGTTGACTTCCTACGAGCAGTACTTC
15	TRBV2	TRBJ1-1	.	TRBD1	CASSEVGRGQGEAFF	TGTGCCAGCAGTGAAGTAGGTAGGGGGCAGGGAGAAGCTTTCTTT
15	TRBV21-1	TRBJ1-6	.	.	CASPERHLADSPLHF	TGTGCCAGCCCCGAGCGGCACCTAGCCGATTCACCCCTCCACTTT
16	TRBV19	TRBJ1-3	.	.	CASSIVPDHSGNTIYF	TGTGCCAGTAGTATAGTTCCAGATCACTCTGGAAACACCATATATTTT
19	TRBV4-1	TRBJ2-1	.	TRBD2	CASSRSPIVGLASQREQFF	TGCGCCAGCAGCCGGAGCCCAATAGTGGGACTAGCGAGCCAGCGGGAGCAGTTCTTC
15	TRBV6-5	TRBJ2-1	.	TRBD2	CASSAGTRTYNEQFF	TGTGCCAGCAGCGCCGGGACTAGAACCTACAATGAGCAGTTCTTC